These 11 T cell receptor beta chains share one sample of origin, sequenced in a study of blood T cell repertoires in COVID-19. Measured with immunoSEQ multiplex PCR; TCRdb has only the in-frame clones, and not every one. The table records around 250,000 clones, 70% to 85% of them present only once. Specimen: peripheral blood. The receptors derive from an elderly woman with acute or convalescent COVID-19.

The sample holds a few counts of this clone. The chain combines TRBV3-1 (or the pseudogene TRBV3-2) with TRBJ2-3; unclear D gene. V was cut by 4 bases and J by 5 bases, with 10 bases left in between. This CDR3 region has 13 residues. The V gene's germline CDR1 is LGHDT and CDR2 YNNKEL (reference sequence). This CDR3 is CASSPVGLDTQYF. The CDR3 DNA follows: TGTGCCAGCAGCCCGGTTGGGCTAGATACGCAGTATTTT.

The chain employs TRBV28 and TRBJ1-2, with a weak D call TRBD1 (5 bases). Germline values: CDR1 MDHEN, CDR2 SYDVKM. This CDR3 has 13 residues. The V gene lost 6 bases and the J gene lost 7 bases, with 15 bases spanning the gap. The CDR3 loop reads CASSSPGGGGYTF. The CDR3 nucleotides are TGTGCCAGCAGCTCACCCGGGGGGGGTGGCTACACCTTC.

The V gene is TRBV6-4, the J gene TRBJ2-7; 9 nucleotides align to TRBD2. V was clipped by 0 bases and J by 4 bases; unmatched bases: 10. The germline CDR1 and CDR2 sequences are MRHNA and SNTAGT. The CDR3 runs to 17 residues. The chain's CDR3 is CASSDSRGLAGRYEQYF. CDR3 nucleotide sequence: TGTGCCAGCAGTGACTCCCGCGGGCTAGCGGGGCGGTACGAGCAGTACTTC.

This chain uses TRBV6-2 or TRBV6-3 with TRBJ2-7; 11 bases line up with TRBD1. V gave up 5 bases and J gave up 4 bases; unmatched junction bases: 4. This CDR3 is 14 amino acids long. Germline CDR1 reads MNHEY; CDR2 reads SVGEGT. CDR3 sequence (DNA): TGTGCCAGCAGTAACCGGGACAGGGGGTACGAGCAGTACTTC. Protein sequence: CASSNRDRGYEQYF.

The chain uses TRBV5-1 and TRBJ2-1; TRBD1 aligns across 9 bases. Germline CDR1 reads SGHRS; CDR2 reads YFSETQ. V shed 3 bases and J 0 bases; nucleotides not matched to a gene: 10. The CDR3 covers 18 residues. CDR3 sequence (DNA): TGCGCCAGCAGCTCGTATGGGACAGGGTCAAGCTCCTACAATGAGCAGTTCTTC. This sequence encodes CASSSYGTGSSSYNEQFF.

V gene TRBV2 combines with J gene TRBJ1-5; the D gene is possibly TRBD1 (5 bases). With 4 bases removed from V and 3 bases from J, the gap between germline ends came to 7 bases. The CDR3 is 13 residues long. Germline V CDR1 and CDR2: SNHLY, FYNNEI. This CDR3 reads CASSAGINQPQHF. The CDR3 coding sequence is TGTGCCAGCAGTGCAGGGATCAATCAGCCCCAGCATTTT. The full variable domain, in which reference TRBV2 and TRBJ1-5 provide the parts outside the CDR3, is EPEVTQTPSHQVTQMGQEVILRCVPISNHLYFYWYRQILGQKVEFLVSFYNNEISEKSEIFDDQFSVERPDGSNFTLKIRSTKLEDSAMYFCASSAGINQPQHFGDGTRLSIL.

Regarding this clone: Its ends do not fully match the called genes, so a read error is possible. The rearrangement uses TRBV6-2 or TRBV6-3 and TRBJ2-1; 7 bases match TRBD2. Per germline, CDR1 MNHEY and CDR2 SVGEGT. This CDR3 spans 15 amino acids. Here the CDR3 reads CASSWGGSPGNGQFF. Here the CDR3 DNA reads TGTGCCAGCAGTTGGGGCGGGAGTCCTGGGAATGGGCAGTTCTTC.

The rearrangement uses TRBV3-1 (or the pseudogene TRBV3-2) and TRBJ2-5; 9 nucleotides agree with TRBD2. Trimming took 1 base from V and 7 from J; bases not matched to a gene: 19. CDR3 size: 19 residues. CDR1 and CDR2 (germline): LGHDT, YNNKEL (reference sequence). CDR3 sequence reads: CASSQVRGRASGILGTQYF. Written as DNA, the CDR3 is TGTGCCAGCAGCCAAGTCAGGGGTAGGGCTAGCGGGATTCTAGGGACCCAGTACTTC.

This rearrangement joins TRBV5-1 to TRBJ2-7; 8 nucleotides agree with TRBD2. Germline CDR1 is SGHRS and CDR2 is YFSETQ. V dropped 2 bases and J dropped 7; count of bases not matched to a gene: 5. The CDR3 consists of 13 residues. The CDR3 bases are TGCGCCAGCAGCTTCAGCGGGAGAGGGGAGCAGTACTTC. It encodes CASSFSGRGEQYF.

The CDR3 coding sequence is TGTGCCAGTAGACTCACAGGGGGCGAGCGTGGCTACACCTTC. This sequence encodes CASRLTGGERGYTF. V usage is TRBV19 and J usage is TRBJ1-2, with TRBD1 identical over 9 bases. The CDR3 spans 14 residues. Trimming took 6 bases from V and 7 from J; bases not matched to a gene: 9. From germline, CDR1 is LNHDA and CDR2 SQIVND (reference sequence).

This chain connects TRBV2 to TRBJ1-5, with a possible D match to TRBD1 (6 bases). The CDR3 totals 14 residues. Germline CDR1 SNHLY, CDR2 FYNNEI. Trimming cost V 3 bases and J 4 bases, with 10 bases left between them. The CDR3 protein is CASSDVRGNQPQHF. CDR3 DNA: TGTGCCAGCAGTGATGTTAGGGGGAATCAGCCCCAGCATTTT.